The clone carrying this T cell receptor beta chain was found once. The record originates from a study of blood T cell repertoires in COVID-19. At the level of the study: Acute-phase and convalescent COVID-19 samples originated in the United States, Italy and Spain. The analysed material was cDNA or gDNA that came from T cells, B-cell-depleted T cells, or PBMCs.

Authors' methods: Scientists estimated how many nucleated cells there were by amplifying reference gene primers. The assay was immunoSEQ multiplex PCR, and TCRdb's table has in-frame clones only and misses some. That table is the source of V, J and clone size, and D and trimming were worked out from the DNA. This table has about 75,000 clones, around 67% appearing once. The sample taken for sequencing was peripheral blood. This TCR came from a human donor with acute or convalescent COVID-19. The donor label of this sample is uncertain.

CDR3 region: CASSQGTSGDTGELFF. The CDR3 coding sequence is TGTGCCAGCAGCCAAGGGACTAGCGGGGACACCGGGGAGCTGTTTTTT. The chain has TRBV4-2 and TRBJ2-2, with 12 bases identical to TRBD2. From germline, CDR1 is LGHNA and CDR2 YNFKEQ. The V and J ends lost 1 base and 3 bases, in that order; junction bases with no gene match: 0. The CDR3 length is 16 residues.